This TCR beta chain was sequenced for a study of radiation and T cells in renal cell carcinoma. Time point described: blood 2 weeks post-SBRT. Specified treatment: 15 Gy SBRT to primary tumor, nephrectomy 4 weeks later. With V trimmed by 4 bases and J by 4 bases, 10 bases remained unmatched. This CDR3 has 15 amino acids. Germline V gene lookup returns CDR1 SGDLS and CDR2 YYNGEE. Sequencing used immunoSEQ multiplex PCR; TCRdb keeps in-frame clones, though not all of them. The sample carries roughly 130,000 clones, more than 75% recorded once. This clone was detected a few times. The specimen was blood, collected from a patient whose treatment included radiotherapy and nephrectomy. The source of this sequence is a woman in her 70s with renal cell carcinoma. This chain joins TRBV9 and TRBJ1-2; 7 bases are shared with TRBD1. The CDR3: CASSSRTGLSYGYTF. CDR3 in DNA: TGTGCCAGCAGCTCTCGGACAGGACTATCCTATGGCTACACCTTC. The complete variable domain, with remaining parts taken from reference TRBV9 and TRBJ1-2, reads DSGVTQTPKHLITATGQRVTLRCSPRSGDLSVYWYQQSLDQGLQFLIQYYNGEERAKGNILERFSAQQFPDLHSELNLSSLELGDSALYFCASSSRTGLSYGYTFGSGTRLTVV.